These T cell receptor beta chains were read from a single sample in a study of blood T cell repertoires in COVID-19. Only in-frame clones appear in the TCRdb table, and some are missing; sequencing was by immunoSEQ multiplex PCR. Of roughly 200,000 clones listed, just under 90% are singletons. Sequencing used peripheral blood. The receptors derive from a man aged 60 to 75 who had recovered from COVID-19. The CDR3 runs from the conserved cysteine through the conserved F or W. The D gene is left open where the match is weak. Clone sizes are given selectively: once, few, many, or a class where the clone is expanded.

>TRBV5-1|14|TRBJ1-2|TRBD1|-
TGCGCCAGCAGCTCAAGGACAGGGGGCTATGGCTACACCTTC
CASSSRTGGYGYTF
>TRBV9|16|TRBJ2-7|TRBD1|-
TGTGCCAGCAGCGCACTCGCCGGGACAGGAGCCTACGAGCAGTACTTC
CASSALAGTGAYEQYF
>TRBV7-7|15|TRBJ2-5|TRBD2|-
TGTGCCAGCAGCTCCCATAGCGGGGGGCAAGAGACCCAGTACTTC
CASSSHSGGQETQYF
>TRBV10-3|13|TRBJ2-3|TRBD1|-
TGTGCCACGGGGACAGGGGGGCCCGATACGCAGTATTTT
CATGTGGPDTQYF
>TRBV3-1/TRBV3-2|13|TRBJ1-1|-|-
TGTGCCAGCAGCCAAGGAGCCTCGTCTGAAGCTTTCTTT
CASSQGASSEAFF
>TRBV5-1|17|TRBJ2-1|-|-
TGCGCCAGCAGCTTGGCCCGGGGAAGGGCGGGGAACAATGAGCAGTTCTTC
CASSLARGRAGNNEQFF
>TRBV28|13|TRBJ2-5|-|few
TGTGCCAGCAGTTTATATCTTAATTCCCGCCAGTACTTC
CASSLYLNSRQYF
>TRBV19|15|TRBJ2-5|TRBD2|-
TGTGCCAGTAGACTAGCGGGAGCCCGCCAAGAGACCCAGTACTTC
CASRLAGARQETQYF
>TRBV7-3|14|TRBJ1-2|TRBD1|-
TGTGCCAGCAGCCGGGACAGGGGTCTATATGGCTACACCTTC
CASSRDRGLYGYTF
>TRBV2|10|TRBJ2-7|-|-
TGTGCCACCTCGTCCTACGAGCAGTACTTC
CATSSYEQYF
>TRBV2|12|TRBJ2-7|-|once
TGTGCCACAGGACTTGCCACCTACGAGCAGTACTTC
CATGLATYEQYF
>TRBV19|16|TRBJ2-3|TRBD2|-
TGTGCCAGTAGTATGTCCACTAGCGGGAGCACAGATACGCAGTATTTT
CASSMSTSGSTDTQYF
>TRBV3-1/TRBV3-2|14|TRBJ2-5|-|once
TGTGCCAGCAGCCAAGATCCGGGTAAAGAGACCCAGTACTTC
CASSQDPGKETQYF
>TRBV7-3|20|TRBJ2-1|TRBD2|-
TGTGCCAGCAGCTCGATAAGACTAGCGGGGGGTCTTGGCTCCTACAATGAGCAGTTCTTC
CASSSIRLAGGLGSYNEQFF
>TRBV3-1/TRBV3-2|13|TRBJ1-4|TRBD1|-
TGTGCCAGCAGCCTACAGGGGAATGAAAAACTGTTTTTT
CASSLQGNEKLFF
>TRBV24-1|13|TRBJ2-2|-|-
TGTGCCACCAGTGATTCATACACCGGGGAGCTGTTTTTT
CATSDSYTGELFF
>TRBV4-1|15|TRBJ2-1|-|-
TGCGCCAGCAGCCAAAAAGCGAGCTCCTACAATGAGCAGTTCTTC
CASSQKASSYNEQFF
>TRBV11-3|15|TRBJ2-7|-|-
TGTGCCAGCAGCCAAGGCGGGGTCTCCTCCTACGAGCAGTACTTC
CASSQGGVSSYEQYF
>TRBV3-1/TRBV3-2|14|TRBJ1-1|TRBD1|-
TGTGCCAGCAGCCAGTACAGGGGGGTGGGAGAAGCTTTCTTT
CASSQYRGVGEAFF
>TRBV27|16|TRBJ2-3|-|-
TGTGCCAGCAGCCGCCTCCCAGGGGCCCTGGGGGATACGCAGTATTTT
CASSRLPGALGDTQYF
>TRBV6-5|14|TRBJ2-2|-|-
TGTGCCAGCAGGGTAGCGGCGAACACCGGGGAGCTGTTTTTT
CASRVAANTGELFF
>TRBV6-5|14|TRBJ1-4|-|-
TGTGCCAGCAGCTTTGGGGGGGGACGTGAAAAACTGTTTTTT
CASSFGGGREKLFF
>TRBV7-9|15|TRBJ2-7|TRBD2|-
TGTGCCAGCAGCTTAGCCGGGACTAGCGTCGGAGAGCAGTACTTC
CASSLAGTSVGEQYF
>TRBV15|15|TRBJ2-1|TRBD2|-
TGTGCCACCAGCAGAGCGGGGCGGGAGTGGGATGAGCAGTTCTTC
CATSRAGREWDEQFF
>TRBV5-1|15|TRBJ2-2|-|-
TGCGCCAGCAGATCGAATACAGGGTTCACCGGGGAGCTGTTTTTT
CASRSNTGFTGELFF
>TRBV6-5|14|TRBJ1-1|TRBD1|-
TGTGCCAGCACCACAGGGGGCGATGACACTGAAGCTTTCTTT
CASTTGGDDTEAFF
>TRBV7-8|13|TRBJ1-5|-|once
TGTGCCAGCAGCGTGGAGGTCAATCAGCCCCAGCATTTT
CASSVEVNQPQHF
>TRBV7-3|12|TRBJ2-2|-|-
TGTGCCAGCAGCTTCAGCACCGGGGAGCTGTTTTTT
CASSFSTGELFF
>TRBV7-6|16|TRBJ1-6|-|-
TGTGCCAGCAGCTTAGAGGCAGCCTTCAGGAATTCACCCCTCCACTTT
CASSLEAAFRNSPLHF
>TRBV27|12|TRBJ2-1|TRBD2|-
TGTGCCAGCAGTTTATCGGGCGGGAGTCCGTTCTTC
CASSLSGGSPFF
>TRBV3-1/TRBV3-2|14|TRBJ1-2|-|-
TGTGCCAGCAGGCGATCAGGAGGGCTGGGTGGCTACACCTTC
CASRRSGGLGGYTF
>TRBV27|15|TRBJ2-7|-|-
TGTGCCAGCAGTTTATCGGTGCAGGGCAGCTACGAGCAGTACTTC
CASSLSVQGSYEQYF
>TRBV19|16|TRBJ2-3|TRBD2|-
TGTGCCAGTAGTATAGGGGGACTAGCGGGCACAGATACGCAGTATTTT
CASSIGGLAGTDTQYF
>TRBV6-5|13|TRBJ1-4|-|-
TGTGCCAGCCTGATTTCTCTGGGGGGAAAACTGTTTTTT
CASLISLGGKLFF
>TRBV23-1|14|TRBJ1-1|-|-
TGCGCCAGCAGCCCCACCCCGGTGAACACTGAAGCTTTCTTT
CASSPTPVNTEAFF
>TRBV18|14|TRBJ1-4|TRBD1|many
TGTGCCAGCACTGCAGGGGGAGCGAATGAAAAACTGTTTTTT
CASTAGGANEKLFF
>TRBV5-4|12|TRBJ2-5|TRBD1|-
TGTGCCAGCACGGACAGGGTAGAGACCCAGTACTTC
CASTDRVETQYF
>TRBV10-2|17|TRBJ2-7|TRBD2|-
TGCGCCAGCAGTGGGTTGTCCAGGACTAGCGGGACAACCGAGCAGTACTTC
CASSGLSRTSGTTEQYF
>TRBV7-6|15|TRBJ2-2|-|-
TGTGCCAGCAGCTTTGCGGGACTCCATCCAGGGGAGCTGTTTTTT
CASSFAGLHPGELFF
>TRBV7-2|17|TRBJ1-1|-|-
TGTGCCAGCAGCCCCCTCCGAAGGGGCGCGTTGGACACTGAAGCTTTCTTT
CASSPLRRGALDTEAFF
>TRBV12-3/TRBV12-4|13|TRBJ1-2|-|-
TGTGCCAGCAGTCGGACAGACCTAATTAGCTACACCTTC
CASSRTDLISYTF
>TRBV2|15|TRBJ2-6|-|-
TGTGCCAGCAGGGTGGAGACCTCTGGGGCCAACGTCCTGACTTTC
CASRVETSGANVLTF
>TRBV6-6|14|TRBJ1-3|-|-
TGTGCCAGCCTAGGGCCAGGGTTTGGAAACACCATATATTTT
CASLGPGFGNTIYF
>TRBV10-3|15|TRBJ2-5|TRBD1|-
TGTGCCATCAGTGAGTCGGGGACAGGCGGGGAGACCCAGTACTTC
CAISESGTGGETQYF